This TCR beta chain originates from a study of molecular identifiers for immune sequencing clone quantification. Looking at the study overall: For replicates, RNA isolated from approximately 22,000 or 94,000 naive CD8 cells was divided into five portions, of which four were sequenced.

TCRdb redid the calling of the PCR reads with MiXCR, one entry per CDR3 protein. The data hold fewer than 75,000 distinct CDR3 sequences, with less than 20% observed a single time. Broader study findings: Clones above 20 RNA copies contained over 98% of effector molecules and under 1% of naive molecules.

About this clonotype: Its antigen is not known.

Using 10%, 30% or 50% RNA, naive CD8 libraries were derived from around 20,000 to 1,000,000 sorted cells. Naive CD8 T cells were sorted, and the gate applied was CD8+CD4-CCR7+CD45RA+. This CDR3 contains 15 residues. V shed 1 base and J shed 4 bases, with 13 bases lying between them. Germline-derived CDR1 and CDR2 are MNHEY and SMNVEV (reference sequence). Sequencing was performed on naive CD8+ T cells from blood, with Jurkat cell RNA spiked in. The sample's subset: FACS-sorted CD8+CD4-CCR7+CD45RA+ naive T cells. The genes are TRBV27 and TRBJ2-5; D is undetermined. This clonotype originated in a human donor in good health. Some libraries in this study had Jurkat cell RNA spiked in. CDR3 bases: TGTGCCAGCAGTTTATACTATACGCTACGAGAGACCCAGTACTTC. It codes for CASSLYYTLRETQYF.